This T cell receptor (beta chain) was found in a study of shared clonotypes between healthy human individuals. General observations from the study: Larger estimated richness was generally seen in naive subsets than in memory subsets. Rarefaction analysis demonstrated incomplete sorted-subset sequencing notwithstanding large depth.

With regard to this clone: What it binds is not known.

The V segment lost 6 bases and the J segment 6 bases; nucleotides outside the gene matches: 10. This CDR3 region has 15 residues. Germline V gene data show CDR1 as MNHNS and CDR2 as SASEGT. Produced via immunoSEQ multiplex PCR; TCRdb's table is partial and in-frame only. There are some 580,000 clones in the sample; about 97% occur only once, and approximately 0.057% lies in the top ten. The sequencing input was naive CD4+ T cells sorted from blood. Specified subset: CD45RA+ positively selected. This TCR came from a woman aged 25-40 years in good health. The chain links TRBV6-1 to TRBJ2-3; 9 nucleotides agree with TRBD2. DNA of the CDR3: TGTGCCAGCAGGTTGGTTAGCGGGAGAATCGATACGCAGTATTTT. Residues: CASRLVSGRIDTQYF.